This T cell receptor beta chain was sequenced during a study of blood T cell repertoires in COVID-19. Turning to the study itself: There were acute and convalescent COVID-19 samples, and they came from the United States, Italy and Spain. Sources were T cells, B-cell-depleted T cells, or PBMCs; the material itself was cDNA or gDNA.

Original data processing: Cell counts per sample came from amplifying reference gene primers. Repertoires were generated with immunoSEQ multiplex PCR, while TCRdb's copy carries only in-frame clones and drops some. V and J calls and clone size come straight from that table; D and trimming were deduced from the DNA. The sample records about 250,000 clones, around 82% being singletons. Germline V gene sequence: CDR1 SGHRS, CDR2 YFSETQ. V trimming: 4 bases; J trimming: 0 bases; junction bases outside the gene matches: 3. The CDR3 length is 15 residues. In regard to this clone: Other DNA sequences in the same sample also yield this CDR3.

The J gene is TRBJ2-2, the V gene TRBV5-1; TRBD1 agrees at 7 bases. The receptor was isolated from a woman of 80 years or more with active or convalescent COVID-19. Sequencing was done on a sample of peripheral blood. The CDR3 loop reads CASSPGTANTGELFF. CDR3 DNA sequence: TGCGCCAGCAGCCCCGGGACAGCGAACACCGGGGAGCTGTTTTTT.